This T cell receptor (beta chain) comes out of a study of EBV T-cell therapy then PD-1 blockade in nasopharyngeal carcinoma. About this clone itself: Its target is not known.

The treatment here: AdE1-LMPpoly-expanded autologous EBV-specific T-cell therapy followed by anti-PD-1 nivolumab. The CDR3 loop spans 14 amino acids. Germline V gene sequence: CDR1 SGHDT, CDR2 YYEEEE. V gave up 7 bases and J gave up 0 bases, with 11 bases separating them. Generated by immunoSEQ multiplex PCR, the TCRdb table keeps only in-frame clones and is missing some. The sample yields 20,000 to 25,000 clones, 82% seen once. The chain couples TRBV5-6 to TRBJ2-1, with D perhaps being TRBD1 or TRBD2 (5 bases each). The sample here was CD8+ T cells from blood, taken at day -245 from a patient whose treatment included autologous EBV-specific T cells and nivolumab. The sequence was obtained from a man between 35 and 55 years old with nasopharyngeal carcinoma. The CDR3 sequence: CASDTGTSYNEQFF. CDR3 nucleotide sequence: TGTGCCAGCGACACCGGGACCTCCTACAATGAGCAGTTCTTC.